Shown below are 13 T cell receptor beta chains from a single sample sequenced in a study of blood T cell repertoires in COVID-19. The assay was immunoSEQ multiplex PCR, and TCRdb's table has in-frame clones only and misses some. The repertoire consists of some 250,000 clones, with approximately 85% occurring once and the leading ten covering 0.65% to 0.9%. The specimen sequenced was peripheral blood. Every receptor here comes from a woman aged 30 to 39 with acute or convalescent COVID-19.

The chain carries TRBV10-3 and TRBJ1-6, with 8 positions matching TRBD1. Germline V lookup: CDR1 ENHRY, CDR2 SYGVKD. The CDR3 is 14 residues long. The V segment lost 2 bases and the J segment 10 bases; nucleotides outside the gene matches: 4. CDR3 residues: CAISEDRGNSPLHF. CDR3 bases: TGTGCCATCAGTGAGGACAGGGGTAACTCACCCCTCCACTTT.

The J gene is TRBJ2-1, the V gene TRBV9; TRBD1 is a possible D gene (5 bases). CDR1 is SGDLS and CDR2 is YYNGEE in the germline V gene. Trimming stripped 1 base from V and 9 bases from J, with 14 bases between. The CDR3 runs 14 residues. The CDR3 bases are TGTGCCAGCAGCGTAAGGGGCGCCCCGGGTGAGCAGTTCTTC. Its protein product is CASSVRGAPGEQFF. The full variable domain, rest sourced from reference TRBV9 and TRBJ2-1, is DSGVTQTPKHLITATGQRVTLRCSPRSGDLSVYWYQQSLDQGLQFLIQYYNGEERAKGNILERFSAQQFPDLHSELNLSSLELGDSALYFCASSVRGAPGEQFFGPGTRLTVL.

This chain connects TRBV25-1 to TRBJ2-1; 10 bases are a match to TRBD2. The CDR3 totals 15 residues. V was pared by 3 bases and J by 5 bases, with 4 bases of the junction left unmatched. The germline CDR1 and CDR2 sequences are MGHDK and SYGVNS. CDR3 nucleotide sequence: TGTGCCAGCAGTGACGGACTAGCGGTCAACAATGAGCAGTTCTTC. It specifies CASSDGLAVNNEQFF.

V is TRBV9 and J is TRBJ2-5, with D perhaps TRBD2 (5 bases). Between the trimmed V and J ends, which lost 0 bases and 2 bases, there was a span of 11 bases. Germline CDR1 and CDR2: SGDLS and YYNGEE. CDR3 length: 15 residues. CDR3 in amino acids: CASSVGGRVQETQYF. In DNA form, the CDR3 reads TGTGCCAGCAGCGTAGGAGGGCGGGTACAAGAGACCCAGTACTTC.

J is TRBJ2-5 and V is TRBV7-7; tentatively, D is TRBD1 (6 bases). This CDR3 contains 15 residues. The V gene lost 1 base and the J gene lost 4 bases, with 13 bases spanning the gap. CDR1 SSHAT and CDR2 FNYEAQ come from the germline V gene (reference sequence). CDR3 region: CASSLVGQLGETQYF. In DNA, the CDR3 is TGTGCCAGCAGCTTAGTCGGACAGCTCGGAGAGACCCAGTACTTC.

The chain carries TRBV30 and TRBJ2-3; D is perhaps TRBD2 (6 bases). Germline V lookup: CDR1 GTSNPN, CDR2 SVGIG (reference sequence). There are 13 residues in the CDR3. Between the trimmed V and J ends, which lost 4 bases and 4 bases, there was a span of 12 bases. The CDR3 reads CAWNGWRADTQYF. Here the CDR3 DNA reads TGTGCCTGGAACGGCTGGAGGGCAGATACGCAGTATTTT.

This sequence joins TRBV30 and TRBJ1-4; weak D call: TRBD1 (6 bases). With 3 bases removed from V and 8 bases from J, the gap between germline ends came to 19 bases. CDR3 length: 15 amino acids. The germline V gene has CDR1 GTSNPN and CDR2 SVGIG (reference sequence). CDR3: CAWRVAYRVREKLFF. The CDR3 DNA reads as TGTGCCTGGAGGGTCGCTTACAGGGTTCGCGAAAAACTGTTTTTT.

The V and J genes are TRBV19 and TRBJ1-5; D uncertain. Germline V CDR1 and CDR2: LNHDA, SQIVND (reference sequence). The CDR3 totals 15 residues. Trimming left V 5 bases short and J 5 bases short, with 16 bases between. CDR3 loop: CASSPRVSLYQPQHF. The CDR3 region has the DNA TGTGCCAGTAGTCCCCGGGTGTCTTTATATCAGCCCCAGCATTTT.

The rearrangement joins TRBV6-5 to TRBJ2-7; the D gene is possibly TRBD2 (6 bases). The length of the CDR3 is 13 residues. CDR1 is MNHEY and CDR2 is SVGAGI in the germline V gene. V lost 6 bases to trimming and J lost 2 bases, with 11 bases between them. The CDR3 DNA follows: TGTGCCAGCAGGCCCGGACTAACCTACGAGCAGTACTTC. Translated, it gives CASRPGLTYEQYF.

To note about this clone: The junction differs from germline at one of its ends, possibly a read error. The chain joins TRBV7-7 to TRBJ2-1; 9 nucleotides agree with TRBD2. Looked up from germline, CDR1 is SSHAT and CDR2 is FNYEAQ (reference sequence). This CDR3 is built from 14 residues. The CDR3 sequence is CASSLGIAGVEQFF. Here the CDR3 DNA reads TGTGCTAGCAGCTTAGGGATAGCGGGAGTTGAGCAGTTCTTC.

This clone was seen only once. The V and J genes are TRBV6-4 and TRBJ1-5; D might be TRBD1 (6 bases). Trimming pared 4 bases from V and 5 bases from J, leaving 15 bases between. The CDR3 contains 15 residues. Germline V lookup: CDR1 MRHNA, CDR2 SNTAGT. In DNA, the CDR3 is TGTGCCAGCAGTGTTACAGGGCGAGAGGATCAGCCCCAGCATTTT. Translation gives CASSVTGREDQPQHF.

This clone was seen once. J is TRBJ2-3 and V is TRBV30; TRBD2 aligns across 8 bases. This CDR3 has 22 residues. Germline CDR1 GTSNPN, CDR2 SVGIG (reference sequence). Trimming cost V 0 bases and J 1 base; bases outside gene matches: 24. The CDR3 nucleotides read TGTGCCTGGAGTGTAACCCGAACAAGGCAGGGACTAGAGAAAATCCGCACAGATACGCAGTATTTT. It translates to CAWSVTRTRQGLEKIRTDTQYF.

The chain is built from TRBV2 and TRBJ1-2; D possibly corresponds to TRBD1 (6 bases). The germline V and J ends were trimmed by 3 bases and 4 bases, with 18 bases remaining between them. Looked up from germline, CDR1 is SNHLY and CDR2 is FYNNEI. This CDR3 contains 16 residues. CDR3 sequence (DNA): TGTGCCAGCAGTGACCAACAGGGTTCTCGCATCTATGGCTACACCTTC. It yields the protein CASSDQQGSRIYGYTF.